This T cell receptor beta chain was identified in a study of blood T cells in healthy people across ages. Study-level results: TCR beta diversity was tightly associated with the proportion of naive T cells. Compared with aged donors, long-lived donors showed fewer expanded clones, suggesting selection.

V was trimmed by 11 bases and J by 0 bases, leaving 16 bases between them. Germline V gene sequence: CDR1 ENHRY, CDR2 SYGVKD. The CDR3 totals 14 residues. This clonotype has more than one count but fewer than ten. Its antigen is undetermined. Using a J-beta primer mix together with a sample-barcoded 5' primer, a second PCR was run for roughly 7 to 12 cycles. TCRdb ran MiXCR on the 5' RACE reads and lists one entry per CDR3 protein. The sample holds 1.8 million or so distinct CDR3 sequences; about 39% are singletons and the top ten take about 21%. The rearrangement uses TRBV10-3 and TRBJ1-1; possible D gene TRBD1, 6 bases. This receptor was identified in a human donor in good health. The sequencing sample was made of blood. Written as DNA, the CDR3 is TGTGCCTCTCTACAGGGCGCTATGAACACTGAAGCTTTCTTT. Amino acid sequence: CASLQGAMNTEAFF.